Shown below are 5 T cell receptor beta chains from a single sample sequenced in a study of CD8+ T cells in alopecia areata (dated by TCRdb to the late 2010s). Read against the paper, the sample's time point label means: 24 weeks on oral tofacitinib. According to the study, the label for this sample's treatment or condition signals: oral pan-JAK inhibitor, 5-10 mg twice daily. Library creation used the immunoSEQ multiplex PCR assay. For TCR sequencing, RNA was extracted from every sample and reverse transcribed into cDNA to serve as template. TCRdb re-hosts the immuneACCESS table, in-frame sequences only. Its copies lack some clones; in the studies checked, an unresolved V gene accounts for under half of them, and the cause for the rest is not known. Here the sample has tens of thousands of clones; about nine tenths occur a single time. Over 15% of the sample rests with the top ten. The sequencing here drew on CD8+ T cells sorted from blood, taken at week 24, from a patient treated with tofacitinib. The receptors originated from a human donor with alopecia areata.

The chain employs TRBV28 and TRBJ2-7, with a tentative D call TRBD1 (5 bases). The length of the CDR3 is 14 residues. V was shortened by 3 bases and J by 3 bases, with 12 bases between the two germline ends. CDR1 is MDHEN and CDR2 is SYDVKM in the germline V gene. The CDR3 coding sequence is TGTGCCAGCAGTTTGCCAGGGTCAGGCTACGAGCAGTACTTC. It translates to CASSLPGSGYEQYF.

V gene TRBV7-9 combines with J gene TRBJ2-5, with 11 bases matching TRBD2. Germline CDR1 and CDR2: SEHNR and FQNEAQ (reference sequence). The V gene end was trimmed by 1 base and the J gene end by 0 bases; junction bases not matched to a gene: 7. The CDR3 sequence is 18 residues long. The CDR3 nucleotides read TGTGCCAGCAGCTTAGTACTAGCGGGGGACGGATACCAAGAGACCCAGTACTTC. Protein sequence: CASSLVLAGDGYQETQYF.

The chain links TRBV10-3 to TRBJ2-7; the D is unclear. The CDR3 spans 18 residues. Trimming removed 2 bases at V and 0 bases at J, with 20 bases between. Germline CDR1 is ENHRY and CDR2 is SYGVKD. In DNA form, the CDR3 reads TGTGCCATCAGTGAGGGGTGGGGTCAAGGGTCCCTCTCCTACGAGCAGTACTTC. Translating gives CAISEGWGQGSLSYEQYF.

The chain links TRBV6-5 to TRBJ1-3, with D unclear. CDR3 length: 15 amino acids. Germline V gives CDR1 MNHEY, CDR2 SVGAGI. Trimming took off 2 bases at V and 0 bases at J, with 8 bases between the two ends. The CDR3 reads CASSYEGSSGNTIYF. As DNA, the CDR3 is TGTGCCAGCAGTTACGAAGGGAGCTCTGGAAACACCATATATTTT.

Comments on this clone: A junction end diverges from the germline sequence, so it may reflect a read error. In DNA, the CDR3 is TGTGCCGGCAGTTGGGCAGGGAACACCGGGGAGCTGTTTTTT. As protein: CAGSWAGNTGELFF. This sequence joins TRBV27 and TRBJ2-2, with D unclear. The CDR3 spans 14 residues. From germline, CDR1 is MNHEY and CDR2 SMNVEV (reference sequence).